The entry below gives a single TCR beta chain sequence along with its context. Its antigen is unidentified. These data originate in a study of cytomegalovirus exposure and HLA in healthy donors. The overall study: The same platform was used for the 130 or so validation repertoires as for the roughly 660 first-cohort repertoires, as reported in a later analysis. Whole-study findings and limits: First-cohort TCR clusters tended to co-occur in the 130 or so validation repertoires, a later analysis found. Across donors, most TCRs were seen rarely, yet some public ones were widespread.

The CDR3 has 16 residues. V shed 4 bases and J 4 bases; nucleotides not matched to a gene: 9. Germline V CDR1 and CDR2: SGHRS, YFSETQ. Only in-frame clones appear in the TCRdb table, and some are missing; sequencing was by immunoSEQ multiplex PCR. The repertoire has some 140,000 clones, roughly 90% of them found once; the top ten carry roughly 3%. Sequencing was carried out using PBMCs. The V gene is TRBV5-1, the J gene TRBJ2-2; 8 nucleotides align to TRBD2. The sequence derives from a man younger than 35 in good health and CMV-seronegative. This CDR3 is CASSPRAGVGTGELFF. The DNA for the CDR3 is TGCGCCAGCAGCCCACGAGCGGGGGTCGGCACCGGGGAGCTGTTTTTT. Full variable domain (rest looked up from reference TRBV5-1 and TRBJ2-2): KAGVTQTPRYLIKTRGQQVTLSCSPISGHRSVSWYQQTPGQGLQFLFEYFSETQRNKGNFPGRFSGRQFSNSRSEMNVSTLELGDSALYLCASSPRAGVGTGELFFGEGSRLTVL.